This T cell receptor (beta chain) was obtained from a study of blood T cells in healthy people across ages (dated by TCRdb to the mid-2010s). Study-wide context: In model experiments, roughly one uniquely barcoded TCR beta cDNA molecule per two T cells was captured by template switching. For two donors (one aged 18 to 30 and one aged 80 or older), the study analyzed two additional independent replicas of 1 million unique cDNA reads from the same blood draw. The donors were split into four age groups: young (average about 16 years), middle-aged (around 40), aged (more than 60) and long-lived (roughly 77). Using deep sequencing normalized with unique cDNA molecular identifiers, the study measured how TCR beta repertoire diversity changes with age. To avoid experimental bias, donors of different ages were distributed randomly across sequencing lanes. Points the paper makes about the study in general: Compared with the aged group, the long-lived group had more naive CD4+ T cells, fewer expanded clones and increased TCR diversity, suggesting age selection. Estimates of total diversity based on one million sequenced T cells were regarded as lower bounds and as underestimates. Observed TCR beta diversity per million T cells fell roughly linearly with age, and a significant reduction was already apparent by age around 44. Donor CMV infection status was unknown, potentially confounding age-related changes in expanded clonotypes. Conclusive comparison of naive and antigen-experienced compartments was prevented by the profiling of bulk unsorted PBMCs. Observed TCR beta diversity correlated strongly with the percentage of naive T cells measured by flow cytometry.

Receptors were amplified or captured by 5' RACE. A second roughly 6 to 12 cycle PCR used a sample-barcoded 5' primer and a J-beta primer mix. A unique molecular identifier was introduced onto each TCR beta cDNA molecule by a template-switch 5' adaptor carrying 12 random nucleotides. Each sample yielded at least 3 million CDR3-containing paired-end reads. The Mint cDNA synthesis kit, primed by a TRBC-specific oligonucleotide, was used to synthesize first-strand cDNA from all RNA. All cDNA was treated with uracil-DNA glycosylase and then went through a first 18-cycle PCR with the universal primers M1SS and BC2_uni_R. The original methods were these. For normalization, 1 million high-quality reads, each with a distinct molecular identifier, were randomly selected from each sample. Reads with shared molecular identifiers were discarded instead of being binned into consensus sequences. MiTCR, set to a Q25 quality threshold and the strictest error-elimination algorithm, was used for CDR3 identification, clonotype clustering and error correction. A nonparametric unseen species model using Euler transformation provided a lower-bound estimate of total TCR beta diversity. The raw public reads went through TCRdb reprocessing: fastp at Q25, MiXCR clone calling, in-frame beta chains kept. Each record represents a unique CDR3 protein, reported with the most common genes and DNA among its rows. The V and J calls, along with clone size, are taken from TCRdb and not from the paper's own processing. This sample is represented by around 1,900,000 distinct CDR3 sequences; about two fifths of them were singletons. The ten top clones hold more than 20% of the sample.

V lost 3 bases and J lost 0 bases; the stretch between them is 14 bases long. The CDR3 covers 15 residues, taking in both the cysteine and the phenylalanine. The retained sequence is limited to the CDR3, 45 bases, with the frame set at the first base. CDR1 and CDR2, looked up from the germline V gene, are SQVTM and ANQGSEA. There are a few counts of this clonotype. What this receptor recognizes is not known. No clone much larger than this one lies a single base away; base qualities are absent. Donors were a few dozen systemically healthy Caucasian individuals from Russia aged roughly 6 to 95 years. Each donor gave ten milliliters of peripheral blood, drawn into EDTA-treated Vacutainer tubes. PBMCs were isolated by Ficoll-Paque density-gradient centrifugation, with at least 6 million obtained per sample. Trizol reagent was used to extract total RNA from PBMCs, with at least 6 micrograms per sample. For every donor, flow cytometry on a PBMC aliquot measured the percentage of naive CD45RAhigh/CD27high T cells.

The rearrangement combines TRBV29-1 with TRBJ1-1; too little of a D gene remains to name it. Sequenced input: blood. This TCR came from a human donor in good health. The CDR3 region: CSVDQQFHMNTEAFF. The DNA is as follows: TGCAGCGTTGATCAACAGTTCCATATGAACACTGAAGCTTTCTTT.